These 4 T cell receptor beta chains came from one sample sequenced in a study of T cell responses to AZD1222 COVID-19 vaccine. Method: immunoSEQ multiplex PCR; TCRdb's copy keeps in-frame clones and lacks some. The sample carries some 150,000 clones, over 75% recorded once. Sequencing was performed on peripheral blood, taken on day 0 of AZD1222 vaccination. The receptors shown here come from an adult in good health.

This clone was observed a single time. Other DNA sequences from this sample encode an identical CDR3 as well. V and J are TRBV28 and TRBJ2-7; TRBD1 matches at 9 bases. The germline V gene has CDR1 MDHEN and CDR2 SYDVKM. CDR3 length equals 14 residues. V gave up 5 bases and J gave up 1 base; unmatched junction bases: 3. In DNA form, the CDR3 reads TGTGCCAGCAGTGGGACAGGGTTTTCCTACGAGCAGTACTTC. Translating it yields CASSGTGFSYEQYF.

The CDR3 region is CASSSVPLARNEQFF. CDR3 in DNA: TGTGCCAGCAGTTCAGTGCCCCTAGCGCGGAATGAGCAGTTCTTC. V and J are TRBV6-2 or TRBV6-3 and TRBJ2-1, with D perhaps matching TRBD2 (6 bases). CDR3 length equals 15 residues. The germline V gene has CDR1 MNHEY and CDR2 SVGEGT. Trimming removed 4 bases at V and 7 bases at J, with 17 bases between.

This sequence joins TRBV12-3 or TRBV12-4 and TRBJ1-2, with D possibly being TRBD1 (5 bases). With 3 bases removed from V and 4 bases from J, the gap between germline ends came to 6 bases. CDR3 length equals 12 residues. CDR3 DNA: TGTGCCAGCAGTTTCACAGGCTATGGCTACACCTTC. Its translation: CASSFTGYGYTF.

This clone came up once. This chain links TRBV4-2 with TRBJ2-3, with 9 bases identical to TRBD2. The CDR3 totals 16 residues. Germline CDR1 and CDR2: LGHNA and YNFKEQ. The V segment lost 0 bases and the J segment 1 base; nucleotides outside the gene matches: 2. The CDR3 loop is CASSQDSGRGTDTQYF. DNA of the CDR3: TGTGCCAGCAGCCAAGATAGCGGGAGAGGCACAGATACGCAGTATTTT.